These 8 T cell receptor beta chains were all obtained from the same sample, sequenced in a study of CD4 and CD8 cells across lung adenocarcinoma regions. Using its own MiXCR run on the PCR reads, TCRdb lists one record per CDR3 protein. The table includes over 10,000 distinct CDR3 sequences, 53% detected once. The source material was CD8+ T cells from the center of a lung tumor. The receptors come from a female donor with lung adenocarcinoma. The CD4 and CD8 labels of this study may be unreliable.

This clonotype was seen a single time. At one boundary the junction diverges from the germline segment, which might be a read error. This chain links TRBV6-1 with TRBJ2-3; TRBD2 matches 8 bases. The germline CDR1 and CDR2 sequences are MNHNS and SASEGT. The CDR3 is made up of 16 amino acids. CDR3 coding DNA: TGTGCCAGCAGTCCTAGCGGGCGCCCAACCCAAGAGACCCAGTACTTT. Its protein product is CASSPSGRPTQETQYF.

This clonotype rates as medium-sized (0.01 to 0.1%). This chain links TRBV6-6 with TRBJ2-5; TRBD2 is a possible D gene (6 bases). V was cut by 3 bases and J by 2 bases, with 10 bases left in between. The CDR3 has 14 amino acids. The germline V gene has CDR1 MNHNY and CDR2 SVGAGI (reference sequence). CDR3 residues: CASSYSAGQETQYF. CDR3 bases: TGTGCCAGCAGTTATTCGGCGGGACAAGAGACCCAGTACTTC.

This sequence joins TRBV4-1 and TRBJ2-5; the match to TRBD2 covers 7 bases. V lost 1 base and J lost 4; bases outside the gene matches: 15. Germline-derived CDR1 and CDR2 are MGHRA and YSYEKL. This CDR3 has 18 amino acids. CDR3 amino acids: CASSQASPLTSPGETQYF. The CDR3 DNA sequence: TGCGCCAGCAGCCAAGCCTCACCCCTGACTAGCCCGGGAGAGACCCAGTACTTC.

The chain carries TRBV4-1 and TRBJ2-1; the D gene could be TRBD1 or TRBD2 (7 bases each). V lost 1 base to trimming and J lost 2 bases, with 15 bases between them. Germline-derived CDR1 and CDR2 are MGHRA and YSYEKL. This CDR3 spans 17 amino acids. The CDR3 reads CASSQVPRGGTYNEQFF. The DNA of the CDR3 is TGCGCCAGCAGCCAAGTCCCCAGGGGGGGCACCTACAATGAGCAGTTCTTC.

This clonotype was seen once. The DNA for the CDR3 is TGTGCCAGCAGTGACGCGACTAGCGGGGCCACAGATACGCAGTATTTT. Its protein product is CASSDATSGATDTQYF. This rearrangement joins TRBV6-1 to TRBJ2-3, with TRBD2 matching over 11 bases. The V gene's germline CDR1 is MNHNS and CDR2 SASEGT. This CDR3 spans 16 amino acids. V dropped 3 bases and J dropped 2; count of bases not matched to a gene: 4.

The chain links TRBV6-1 to TRBJ2-1; 12 bases line up with TRBD1. Germline CDR1 and CDR2: MNHNS and SASEGT. Germline trimming cut 6 bases from V and 8 bases from J; bases unmatched to any gene: 5. The length of the CDR3 is 14 residues. This CDR3 reads CASRGQGARDEQFF. The DNA of the CDR3 is TGTGCCAGCAGGGGACAGGGGGCGCGGGATGAGCAGTTCTTC.

The CDR3 sequence is CASSFSTAGDGYTF. The CDR3 region has the DNA TGTGCCAGCAGTTTTTCGACAGCGGGGGATGGCTACACCTTC. The chain couples TRBV6-5 to TRBJ1-2, with D tentatively TRBD1 (5 bases). Trimming pared 4 bases from V and 6 bases from J, leaving 15 bases between. Germline V gene data show CDR1 as MNHEY and CDR2 as SVGAGI. CDR3 length: 14 residues.

The CDR3 bases are TGCAGTGCTCCGGGACTAGCGGGGGGGAACACCGGGGAGCTGTTTTTT. It encodes CSAPGLAGGNTGELFF. V and J are TRBV20-1 and TRBJ2-2, with 15 nucleotides matching TRBD2. This CDR3 contains 16 residues. CDR1 DFQATT and CDR2 SNEGSKA come from the germline V gene (reference sequence). Unmatched junction bases numbered 2, after V lost 5 bases and J lost 1 base.